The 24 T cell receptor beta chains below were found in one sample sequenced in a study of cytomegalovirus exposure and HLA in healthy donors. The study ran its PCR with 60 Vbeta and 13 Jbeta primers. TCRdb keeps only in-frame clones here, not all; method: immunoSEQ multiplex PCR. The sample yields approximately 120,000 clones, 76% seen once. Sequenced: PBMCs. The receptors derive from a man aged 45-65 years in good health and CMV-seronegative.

The CDR3 is CASTYGSGPYGNEQFF. As DNA, the CDR3 is TGTGCCAGTACCTATGGGTCAGGGCCCTACGGGAATGAGCAGTTCTTC. This rearrangement joins TRBV19 to TRBJ2-1, with a tentative D call TRBD1 (5 bases). The CDR3 is 16 amino acids. V lost 7 bases and J lost 7, with 23 bases in between. From germline, CDR1 is LNHDA and CDR2 SQIVND (reference sequence).

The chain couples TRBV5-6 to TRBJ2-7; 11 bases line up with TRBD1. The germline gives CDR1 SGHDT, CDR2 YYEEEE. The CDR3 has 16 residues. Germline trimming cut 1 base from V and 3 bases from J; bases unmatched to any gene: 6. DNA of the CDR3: TGTGCCAGCAGCTTGTGGGGACAGGGGGTTAGCTACGAGCAGTACGTC. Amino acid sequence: CASSLWGQGVSYEQYV.

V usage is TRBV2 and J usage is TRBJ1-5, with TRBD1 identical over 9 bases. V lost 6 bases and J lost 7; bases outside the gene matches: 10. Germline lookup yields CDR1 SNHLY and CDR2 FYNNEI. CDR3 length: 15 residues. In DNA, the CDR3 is TGTGCCAGCAGGGCCCGGGACAGGGTCAGGCAGCCCCAGCATTTT. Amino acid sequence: CASRARDRVRQPQHF. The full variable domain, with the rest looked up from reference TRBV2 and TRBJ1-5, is EPEVTQTPSHQVTQMGQEVILRCVPISNHLYFYWYRQILGQKVEFLVSFYNNEISEKSEIFDDQFSVERPDGSNFTLKIRSTKLEDSAMYFCASRARDRVRQPQHFGDGTRLSIL.

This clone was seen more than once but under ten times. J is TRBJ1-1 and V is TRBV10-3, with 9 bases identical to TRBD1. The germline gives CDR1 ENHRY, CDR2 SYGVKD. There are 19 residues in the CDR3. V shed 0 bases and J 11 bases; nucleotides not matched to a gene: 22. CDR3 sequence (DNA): TGTGCCATCAGTGAGTCGAGAGGGACAGGGAACAATCCAGAAATGAATGCTTTCTTT. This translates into CAISESRGTGNNPEMNAFF.

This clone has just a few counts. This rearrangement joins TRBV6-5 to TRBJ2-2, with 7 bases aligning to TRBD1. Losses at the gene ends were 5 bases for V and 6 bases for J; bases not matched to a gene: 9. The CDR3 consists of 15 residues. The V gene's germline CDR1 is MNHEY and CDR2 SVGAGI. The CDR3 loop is CASSVGTAGSGELFF. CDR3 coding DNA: TGTGCCAGCAGTGTCGGGACAGCTGGGTCCGGGGAGCTGTTTTTT.

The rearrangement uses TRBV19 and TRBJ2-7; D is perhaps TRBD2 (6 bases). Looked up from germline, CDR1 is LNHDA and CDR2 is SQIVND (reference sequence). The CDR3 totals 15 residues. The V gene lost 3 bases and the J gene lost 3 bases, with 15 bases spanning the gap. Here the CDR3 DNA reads TGTGCCAGTAGTATGATGGGGGGAATAGGCTACGAGCAGTACGTC. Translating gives CASSMMGGIGYEQYV.

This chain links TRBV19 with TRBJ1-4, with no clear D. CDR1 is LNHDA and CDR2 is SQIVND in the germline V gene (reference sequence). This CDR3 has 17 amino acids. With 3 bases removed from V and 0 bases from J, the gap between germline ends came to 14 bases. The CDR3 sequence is CASSILLNPTTNEKLFF. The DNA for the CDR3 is TGTGCCAGTAGTATTTTACTGAATCCGACAACTAATGAAAAACTGTTTTTT.

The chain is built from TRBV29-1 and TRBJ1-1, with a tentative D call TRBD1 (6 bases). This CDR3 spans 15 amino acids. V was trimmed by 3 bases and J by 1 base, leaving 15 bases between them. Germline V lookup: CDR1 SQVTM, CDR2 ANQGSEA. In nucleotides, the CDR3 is TGCAGCGTTGAGGGGCGGCACAGGGCGAACACTGAAGCTTTCTTT. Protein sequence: CSVEGRHRANTEAFF.

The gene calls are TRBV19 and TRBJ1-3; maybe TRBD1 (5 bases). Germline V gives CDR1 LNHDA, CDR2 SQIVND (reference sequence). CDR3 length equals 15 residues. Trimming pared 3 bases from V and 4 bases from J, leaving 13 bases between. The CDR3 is CASSIRDSQGNTIYF. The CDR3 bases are TGTGCCAGTAGTATCCGCGACAGCCAAGGAAACACCATATATTTT.

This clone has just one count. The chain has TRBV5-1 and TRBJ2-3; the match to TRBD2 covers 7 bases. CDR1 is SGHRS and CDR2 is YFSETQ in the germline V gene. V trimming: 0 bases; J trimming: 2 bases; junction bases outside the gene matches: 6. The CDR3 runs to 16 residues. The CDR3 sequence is CASSLVGGDLTDTQYF. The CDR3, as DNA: TGCGCCAGCAGCTTGGTTGGGGGGGATCTCACAGATACGCAGTATTTT.

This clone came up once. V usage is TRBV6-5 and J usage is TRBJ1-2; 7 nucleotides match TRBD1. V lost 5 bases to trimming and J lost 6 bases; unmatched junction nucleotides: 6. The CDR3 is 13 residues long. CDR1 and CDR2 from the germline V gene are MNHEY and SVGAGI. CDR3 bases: TGTGCCAGCAGTAACAGGGGAGAGGATGGCTACACCTTC. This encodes CASSNRGEDGYTF.

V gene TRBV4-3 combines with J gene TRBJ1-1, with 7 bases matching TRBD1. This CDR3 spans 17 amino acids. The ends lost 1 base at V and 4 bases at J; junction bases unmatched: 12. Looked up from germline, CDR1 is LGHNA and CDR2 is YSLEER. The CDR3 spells CASSQAGGGPVGTEAFF. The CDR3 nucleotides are TGCGCCAGCAGCCAAGCCGGAGGGGGCCCGGTAGGCACTGAAGCTTTCTTT.

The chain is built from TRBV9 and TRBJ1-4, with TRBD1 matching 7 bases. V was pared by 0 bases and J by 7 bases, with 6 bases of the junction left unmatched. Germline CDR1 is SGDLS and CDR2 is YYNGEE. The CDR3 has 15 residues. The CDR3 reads CASSVAGGNGEKLFF. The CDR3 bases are TGTGCCAGCAGCGTAGCAGGGGGTAATGGTGAAAAACTGTTTTTT.

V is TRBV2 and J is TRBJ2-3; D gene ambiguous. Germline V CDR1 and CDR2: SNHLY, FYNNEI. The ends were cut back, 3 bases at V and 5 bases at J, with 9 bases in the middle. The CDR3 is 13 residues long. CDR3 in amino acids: CASSEERQDTQYF. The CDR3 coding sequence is TGTGCCAGCAGTGAGGAGCGTCAAGATACGCAGTATTTT.

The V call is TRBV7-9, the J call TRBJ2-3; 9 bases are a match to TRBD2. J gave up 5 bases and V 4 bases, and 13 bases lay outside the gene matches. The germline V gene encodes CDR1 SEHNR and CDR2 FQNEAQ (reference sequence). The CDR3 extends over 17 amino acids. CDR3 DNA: TGTGCCAGCAGCTCCTTTCCGAGGCGGGGGGGCGAAGATACGCAGTATTTT. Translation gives CASSSFPRRGGEDTQYF.

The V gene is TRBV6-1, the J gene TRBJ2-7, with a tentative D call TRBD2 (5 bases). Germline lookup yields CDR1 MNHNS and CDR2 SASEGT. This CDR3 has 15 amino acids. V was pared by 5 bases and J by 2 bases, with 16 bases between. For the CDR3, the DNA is TGTGCCAGCAGTCTTTCCGGGATGACTACCTACGAGCAGTACGTC. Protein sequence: CASSLSGMTTYEQYV.

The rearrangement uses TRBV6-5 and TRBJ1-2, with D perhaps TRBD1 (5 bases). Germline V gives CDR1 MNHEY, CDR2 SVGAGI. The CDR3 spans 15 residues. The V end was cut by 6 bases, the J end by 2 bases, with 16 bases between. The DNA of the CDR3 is TGTGCCAGCAGCCCTACCGGGGGAACAAACTATGGCTACACCTTC. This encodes CASSPTGGTNYGYTF.

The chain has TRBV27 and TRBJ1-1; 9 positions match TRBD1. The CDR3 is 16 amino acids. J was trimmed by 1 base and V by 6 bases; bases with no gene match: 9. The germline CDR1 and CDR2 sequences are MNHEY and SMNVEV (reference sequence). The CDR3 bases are TGTGCCAGCAGGACCTTTATGGGACAGGGGAACACTGAAGCTTTCTTT. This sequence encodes CASRTFMGQGNTEAFF.

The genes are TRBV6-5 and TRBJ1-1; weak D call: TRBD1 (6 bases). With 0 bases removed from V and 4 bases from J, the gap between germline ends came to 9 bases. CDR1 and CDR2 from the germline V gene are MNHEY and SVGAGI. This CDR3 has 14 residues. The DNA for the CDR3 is TGTGCCAGCAGTTACTCGGTCAGGGGCACTGAAGCTTTCTTT. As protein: CASSYSVRGTEAFF.

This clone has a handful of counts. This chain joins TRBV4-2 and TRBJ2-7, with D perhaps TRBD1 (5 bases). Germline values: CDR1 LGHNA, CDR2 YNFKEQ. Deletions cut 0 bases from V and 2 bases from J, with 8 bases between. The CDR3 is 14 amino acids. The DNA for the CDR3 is TGTGCCAGCAGCCAAGAGACAGTGCCCTACGAGCAGTACTTC. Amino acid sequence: CASSQETVPYEQYF.

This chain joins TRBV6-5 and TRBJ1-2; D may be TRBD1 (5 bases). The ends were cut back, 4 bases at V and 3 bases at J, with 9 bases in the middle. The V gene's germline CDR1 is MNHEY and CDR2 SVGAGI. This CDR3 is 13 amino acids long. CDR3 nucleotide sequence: TGTGCCAGCAGTTTTGGCAGGGACTATGGCTACACCTTC. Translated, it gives CASSFGRDYGYTF.

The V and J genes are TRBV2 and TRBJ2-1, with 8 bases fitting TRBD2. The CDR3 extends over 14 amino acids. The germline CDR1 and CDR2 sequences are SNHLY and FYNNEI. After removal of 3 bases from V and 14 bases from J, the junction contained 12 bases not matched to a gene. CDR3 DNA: TGTGCCAGCAGTGACGGAGGTTGGGGGACTAGGAAGTTCTTC. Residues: CASSDGGWGTRKFF.

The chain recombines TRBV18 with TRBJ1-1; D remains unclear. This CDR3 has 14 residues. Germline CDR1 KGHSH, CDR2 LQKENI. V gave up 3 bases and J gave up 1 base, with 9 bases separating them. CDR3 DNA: TGTGCCAGCTCACCCTTGCGGGGGAACACTGAAGCTTTCTTT. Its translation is CASSPLRGNTEAFF. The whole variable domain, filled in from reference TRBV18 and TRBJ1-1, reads NAGVMQNPRHLVRRRGQEARLRCSPMKGHSHVYWYRQLPEEGLKFMVYLQKENIIDESGMPKERFSAEFPKEGPSILRIQQVVRGDSAAYFCASSPLRGNTEAFFGQGTRLTVV.

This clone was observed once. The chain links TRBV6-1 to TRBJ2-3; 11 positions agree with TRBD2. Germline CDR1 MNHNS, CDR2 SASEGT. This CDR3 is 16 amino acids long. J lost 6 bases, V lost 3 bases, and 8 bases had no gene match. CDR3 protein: CASSEISGGALDTQYF. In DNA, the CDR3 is TGTGCCAGCAGTGAGATTAGCGGGGGGGCCTTGGATACGCAGTATTTT.